The text below deals with one T cell receptor (beta chain). Its antigen is not known. The donors were part of the validation cohort, which consisted of under 150 subjects and was separate from the first cohort of about 650 subjects. The sample originates from a study of cytomegalovirus exposure and HLA in healthy donors. The CDR3 totals 15 residues. V gave up 0 bases and J gave up 3 bases; unmatched junction bases: 2. Germline CDR1 and CDR2: SEHNR and FQNEAQ (reference sequence). Study observations and caveats: Reports described diagnosis of cytomegalovirus status by the classifier as highly specific and sensitive.

Only in-frame clones appear in the TCRdb table, and some are missing; sequencing was by immunoSEQ multiplex PCR. The sample lists a few hundred thousand clones; roughly 87% were seen once. The sequence was obtained from a man aged 18 to 30 in good health and CMV-seropositive. The chain joins TRBV7-9 to TRBJ2-7; 10 bases agree with TRBD1. Sequenced material: PBMCs. The CDR3 is CASSLAGQGGYEQYF. The DNA for the CDR3 is TGTGCCAGCAGCTTAGCCGGACAGGGGGGCTACGAGCAGTACTTC.